This T cell receptor (beta chain) was identified in a study of OX40 agonist ivuxolimab in advanced cancers. Across the study: Eligibility admitted prior anti-PD-1, anti-PD-L1 or anti-CTLA-4 therapy; roughly 40% had some. Study results and limitations: The antigen specificity of the peripheral T cells (those that were expanded) was not determined. Clonal expansion by week 6 occurred in CD4+ and CD8+ blood T cells (at 0.1 to 3.0 mg/kg).

No patient had autoimmune disease or received systemic immunosuppression. As concerns this clone: No antigen is known for it.

The data were produced by immunoSEQ multiplex PCR, yet TCRdb's version contains in-frame clones alone and is incomplete. Here the sample spans about 39,000 clones, 90% to 95% being singletons. CDR1 and CDR2 (germline): WNHNN, SYGVQD (reference sequence). The length of the CDR3 is 17 residues. Trimming cost V 0 bases and J 0 bases, with 11 bases left between them. The chain is built from TRBV10-1 and TRBJ2-2; D gene uncertain. The receptor's source is an adult with an advanced solid tumor such as melanoma, head and neck, liver or kidney cancer. The sequencing here drew on CD4+ or CD8+ T cells sorted from blood, taken in a trial of the OX40 agonist ivuxolimab. This CDR3 reads CASSESDRMTNTGELFF. CDR3 sequence (DNA): TGCGCCAGCAGTGAGTCTGACCGCATGACGAACACCGGGGAGCTGTTTTTT.